The source of this TCR beta chain is a study of PD-1 blockade in classical Hodgkin lymphoma (TCRdb year 2020). Context from the whole study: Nivolumab dosing was 3 mg/kg intravenously every 2 weeks, continuing until either disease progression or unacceptable toxicity. The study used CyTOF and TCR beta sequencing to define a peripheral blood immune signature of response to PD-1 blockade in classical Hodgkin lymphoma.

Genomic DNA was isolated using the Qiagen DNeasy kit from unsorted PBMCs as well as from negatively selected CD4+ and CD8+ fractions. Amplification of TCR beta CDR3 regions was done by immunoSEQ multiplex PCR with primers that anneal to V and J segments. Amplification bias was minimized using a synthetic immune receptor repertoire, and residual bias was removed computationally after sequencing. The original methods were these. Repertoire diversity was quantified as the Shannon entropy index using custom Python scripts. The unsorted, CD4+ and CD8+ repertoires were each analyzed separately, with the exception of combined analyses, where CD4+ and CD8+ sequences were merged in silico. A clone counted as expanded when the clone's frequency after treatment rose at least 2-fold relative to C1D1, and clones undetected at baseline were given a pseudocount of 0.5. Singleton clones were defined as clones with 0 or 1 copy at C1D1, and non-singleton clones were defined as clones with 2 or more copies. By matching protein sequences in sorted samples from the same patient, clones expanded in unsorted samples were annotated as CD4+, CD8+ or unknown. Wilcoxon tests on paired samples were used to test diversity changes from C1D1 to C4D1. TCRdb provides this immuneACCESS table in a form limited to in-frame rearrangements. Some clones are lacking; in checked studies, under half of them reflect an unresolved V gene, and why the rest are absent is not known. From that table come the V and J calls and clone size; the DNA was used to work out D and trimming. A total of 25,000 to 35,000 clones appear in this sample, around 79% of them only once. The leading ten clones occupy 18% of the sample.

Counted from cysteine to phenylalanine, this CDR3 has 13 amino acids. Of all the DNA, just the CDR3 is kept, 39 bases in frame from base 1. The germline V gene provides CDR1 SGHDT and CDR2 YYEEEE. Trimming removed 1 base from V and 9 bases from J, leaving 11 bases between the germline ends. The sample's time point, from its label and the paper: cycle 4 day 1 (C4D1), after more than five weeks of nivolumab. Every trial patient had relapsed following autologous stem cell transplantation, and prior brentuximab vedotin exposure was what differed among cohorts A, B and C. The trial cohort comprised 60 or so patients with relapsed/refractory classical Hodgkin lymphoma whose best overall responses were complete response, partial response or progressive disease. Single-agent nivolumab was administered to trial patients in the multi-cohort phase II CheckMate 205 trial. An independent review committee assessed best overall response by applying the 2007 International Working Group response criteria. Trial PBMCs were collected immediately before nivolumab initiation (C1D1) and during therapy at cycle 2 day 1 and cycle 4 day 1. Peripheral blood was collected in 8 mL Vacutainer Cell Preparation Tubes, from which PBMCs were isolated by centrifugation and then cryopreserved.

Of note for this clone: The clone's antigen remains unknown. No base-level quality is on record; no much larger clone is a single base apart.

Points the paper makes about the study in general: Diversity was lower in patients who began nivolumab less than 1 year after ASCT, so these patients were left out of later analyses to avoid confounding by immune reconstitution. Trial patients with a complete response had baseline diversity similar to that of newly diagnosed patients, while partial responders and progressors had significantly lower diversity. Baseline TCR diversity was reported to be lower in newly diagnosed patients than in healthy donors, and even lower in relapsed/refractory patients. A significant rise by C4D1 was seen in CD4+ but not CD8+ TCR diversity (p=0.0027 vs p=0.16), with the rise being most apparent in complete responders (p=0.02). The study was restricted to a single clinical trial cohort, and the causes of repertoire differences, possibly disease activity or prior therapy, were left undefined.

The sequencing used peripheral blood mononuclear cells (PBMCs), collected before the fourth cycle of nivolumab. The receptor's source is a human donor with classical Hodgkin lymphoma. The V and J genes are TRBV5-6 and TRBJ2-1; a confident D gene designation cannot be given. The CDR3 protein: CASSLRLIGEQFF. The nucleotides are TGTGCCAGCAGCTTGCGTTTGATTGGTGAGCAGTTCTTC. The entire variable domain, with the stretches around the CDR3 drawn from the reference TRBV5-6 and TRBJ2-1 proteins, is DAGVTQSPTHLIKTRGQQVTLRCSPKSGHDTVSWYQQALGQGPQFIFQYYEEEERQRGNFPDRFSGHQFPNYSSELNVNALLLGDSALYLCASSLRLIGEQFFGPGTRLTVL.